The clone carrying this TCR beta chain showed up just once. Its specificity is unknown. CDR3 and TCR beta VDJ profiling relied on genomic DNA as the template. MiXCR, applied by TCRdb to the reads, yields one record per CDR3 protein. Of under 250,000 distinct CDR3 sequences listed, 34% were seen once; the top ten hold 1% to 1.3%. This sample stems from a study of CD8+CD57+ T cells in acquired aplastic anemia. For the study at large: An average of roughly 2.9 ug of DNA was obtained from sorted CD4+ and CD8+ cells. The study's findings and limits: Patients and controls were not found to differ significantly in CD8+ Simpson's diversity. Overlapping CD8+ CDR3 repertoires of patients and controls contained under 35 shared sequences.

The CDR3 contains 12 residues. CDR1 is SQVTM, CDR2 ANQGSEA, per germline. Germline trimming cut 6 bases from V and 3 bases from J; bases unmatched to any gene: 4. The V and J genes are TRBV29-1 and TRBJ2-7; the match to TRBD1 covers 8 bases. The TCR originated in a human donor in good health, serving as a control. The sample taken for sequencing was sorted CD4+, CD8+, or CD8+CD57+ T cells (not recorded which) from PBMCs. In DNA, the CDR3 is TGCAGCGTCGGGACAGGAGTCTACGAGCAGTACTTC. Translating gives CSVGTGVYEQYF.